This TCR beta chain was found in a study of a mutant IDH1 vaccine in newly diagnosed glioma. V dropped 6 bases and J dropped 6 bases, with 19 bases sitting between them. Germline loops: CDR1 SQVTM, CDR2 ANQGSEA. The CDR3 spans 14 residues. Indicated time point: week 47, end of study. Vaccination used 300 ug of mutant IDH1 20-mer peptide per dose, with topical imiquimod. Donors harbored newly found WHO grade 3 or 4 IDH1-mutant, ATRX-lost astrocytomas. With regard to this clone: Its antigen is undetermined.

Here immunoSEQ multiplex PCR was the method, and the copy in TCRdb shows in-frame clones only, minus some. The table includes approximately 56,000 clones, less than 65% detected once. The sample here was peripheral blood mononuclear cells (PBMCs), taken from a glioma patient whose treatment included an IDH1 peptide vaccine. The chain is built from TRBV29-1 and TRBJ2-3; tentative D call: TRBD1 (5 bases). This TCR was sampled from a man aged 35-49 years with glioma. Some clones in this sample may be carry-over from other donors' samples. The CDR3 region has the DNA TGCAGCGTCTTGATCGCCAGGGTCTACGATACGCAGTATTTT. Its protein is CSVLIARVYDTQYF.